This T cell receptor (beta chain) was sequenced for a study of liver allograft versus peripheral blood T cells. Across the study: Comparing T cell receptor repertoires in transplanted livers with those in recipients' peripheral blood was part of the design.

Via MiXCR, TCRdb re-called the reads, giving one row per CDR3 protein. The data show around 3,800 distinct CDR3 sequences, over 12% seen once. The study's findings and limits: Liver allograft T cell receptor repertoires were reported to differ from peripheral blood repertoires.

Note on this clonotype: What it binds is not known. This is likely an artifact of a read error, given a far larger clone one base away.

This CDR3 contains 14 residues. Germline assignment: CDR1 MNHNS and CDR2 SASEGT. The V gene end was trimmed by 5 bases and the J gene end by 4 bases; junction bases not matched to a gene: 6. V gene TRBV6-1 combines with J gene TRBJ2-7; 9 bases agree with TRBD1. The source is a human patient who had a liver transplant. Certain T cells may be donor cells from the graft. The CDR3 reads CASSTTGGTYEQYF. The CDR3 DNA follows: TGTGCCAGCAGTACTACAGGGGGCACATACGAGCAGTACTTC.